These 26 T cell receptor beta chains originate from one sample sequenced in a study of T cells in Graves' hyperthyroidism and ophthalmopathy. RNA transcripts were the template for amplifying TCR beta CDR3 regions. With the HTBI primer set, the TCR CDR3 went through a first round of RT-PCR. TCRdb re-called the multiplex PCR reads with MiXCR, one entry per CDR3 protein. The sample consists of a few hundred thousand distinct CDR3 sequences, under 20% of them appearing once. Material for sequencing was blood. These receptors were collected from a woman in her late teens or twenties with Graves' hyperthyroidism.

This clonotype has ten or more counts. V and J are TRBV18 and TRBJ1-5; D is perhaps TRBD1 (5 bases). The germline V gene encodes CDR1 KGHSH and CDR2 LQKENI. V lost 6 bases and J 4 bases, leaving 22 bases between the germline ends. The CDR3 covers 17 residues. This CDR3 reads CASSRDNEGWRNQPQHF. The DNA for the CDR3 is TGTGCCAGCTCGCGCGATAATGAGGGGTGGAGGAATCAGCCCCAGCATTTT.

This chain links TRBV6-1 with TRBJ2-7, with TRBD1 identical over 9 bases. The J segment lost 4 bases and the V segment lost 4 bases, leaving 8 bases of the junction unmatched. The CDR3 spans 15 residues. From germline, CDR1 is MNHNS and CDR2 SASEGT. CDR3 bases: TGTGCCAGCAGTGTTCCGGGACAGGGCACTTACGAGCAGTACTTC. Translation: CASSVPGQGTYEQYF.

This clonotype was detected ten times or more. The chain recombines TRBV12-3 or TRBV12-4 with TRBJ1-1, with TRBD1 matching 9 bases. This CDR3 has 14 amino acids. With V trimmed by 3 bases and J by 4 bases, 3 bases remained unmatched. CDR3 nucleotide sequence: TGTGCCAGCAGTTTTACAGGGGGCGTCACTGAAGCTTTCTTT. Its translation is CASSFTGGVTEAFF.

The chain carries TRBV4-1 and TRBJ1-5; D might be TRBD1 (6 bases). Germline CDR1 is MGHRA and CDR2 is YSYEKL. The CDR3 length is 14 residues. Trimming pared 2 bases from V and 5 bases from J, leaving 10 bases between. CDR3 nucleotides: TGCGCCAGCAGCCAATATTCAGGGGATCAGCCCCAGCATTTT. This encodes CASSQYSGDQPQHF.

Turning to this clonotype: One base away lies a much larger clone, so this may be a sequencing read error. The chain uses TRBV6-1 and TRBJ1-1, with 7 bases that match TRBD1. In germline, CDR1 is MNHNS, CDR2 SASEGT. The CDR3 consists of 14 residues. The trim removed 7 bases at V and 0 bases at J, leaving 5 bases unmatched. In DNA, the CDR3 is TGTGCCAGCAATGACAGGGTTATGAACACTGAAGCTTTCTTT. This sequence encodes CASNDRVMNTEAFF.

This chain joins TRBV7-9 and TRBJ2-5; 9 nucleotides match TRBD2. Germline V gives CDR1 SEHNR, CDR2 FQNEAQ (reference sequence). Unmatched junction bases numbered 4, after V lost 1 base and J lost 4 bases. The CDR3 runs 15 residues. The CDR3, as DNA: TGTGCCAGCAGCTTAGTAGCGGGAGTAGGAGAGACCCAGTACTTC. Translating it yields CASSLVAGVGETQYF.

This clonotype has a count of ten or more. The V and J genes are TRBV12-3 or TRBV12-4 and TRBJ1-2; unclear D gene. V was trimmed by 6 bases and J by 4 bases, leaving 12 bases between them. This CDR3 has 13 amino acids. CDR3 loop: CASSPKGGYGYTF. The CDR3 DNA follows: TGTGCCAGCAGCCCTAAGGGCGGCTATGGCTACACCTTC.

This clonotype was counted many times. In DNA form, the CDR3 reads TGTGCCAGCAGTGAGGGTTTGGGACAATCCTATGGCTACACCTTC. This gives the protein CASSEGLGQSYGYTF. The chain is built from TRBV6-1 and TRBJ1-2; possibly TRBD1 for D (6 bases). The CDR3 has 15 residues. V dropped 3 bases and J dropped 4 bases, with 15 bases sitting between them. Germline V CDR1 and CDR2: MNHNS, SASEGT.

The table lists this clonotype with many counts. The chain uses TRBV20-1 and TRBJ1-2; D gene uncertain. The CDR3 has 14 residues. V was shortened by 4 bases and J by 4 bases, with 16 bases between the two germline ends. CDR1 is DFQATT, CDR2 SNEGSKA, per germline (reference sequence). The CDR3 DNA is TGCAGTGCTAAGATGGCCGGTAACCTCTATGGCTACACCTTC. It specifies CSAKMAGNLYGYTF.

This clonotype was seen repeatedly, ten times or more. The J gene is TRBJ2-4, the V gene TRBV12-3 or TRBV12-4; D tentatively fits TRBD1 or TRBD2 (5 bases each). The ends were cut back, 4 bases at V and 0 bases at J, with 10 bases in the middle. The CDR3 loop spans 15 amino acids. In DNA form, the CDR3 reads TGTGCCAGCAGTTACGGGGCACTAGCCAAAAACATTCAGTACTTC. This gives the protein CASSYGALAKNIQYF.

The CDR3 coding sequence is TGTGCCAGCAGTCCCGACAGCGACTATGGCTACACCTTC. It translates to CASSPDSDYGYTF. The V call is TRBV27, the J call TRBJ1-2; maybe TRBD1 (5 bases). CDR3 length: 13 amino acids. Trimming removed 5 bases from V and 3 bases from J, with 10 bases in between. Germline CDR1 and CDR2: MNHEY and SMNVEV (reference sequence).

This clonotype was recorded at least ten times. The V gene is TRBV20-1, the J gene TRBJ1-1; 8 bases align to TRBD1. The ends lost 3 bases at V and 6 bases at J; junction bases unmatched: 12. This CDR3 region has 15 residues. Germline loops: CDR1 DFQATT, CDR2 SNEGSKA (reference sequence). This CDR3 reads CSARGAGTGSPEAFF. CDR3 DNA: TGCAGTGCTAGGGGAGCGGGGACAGGTTCCCCTGAAGCTTTCTTT.

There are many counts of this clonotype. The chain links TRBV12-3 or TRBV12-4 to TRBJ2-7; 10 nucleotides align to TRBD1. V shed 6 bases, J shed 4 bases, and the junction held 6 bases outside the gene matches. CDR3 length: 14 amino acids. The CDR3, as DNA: TGTGCCAGCAGCTCCGGGACAGGGGCGTACGAGCAGTACTTC. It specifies CASSSGTGAYEQYF.

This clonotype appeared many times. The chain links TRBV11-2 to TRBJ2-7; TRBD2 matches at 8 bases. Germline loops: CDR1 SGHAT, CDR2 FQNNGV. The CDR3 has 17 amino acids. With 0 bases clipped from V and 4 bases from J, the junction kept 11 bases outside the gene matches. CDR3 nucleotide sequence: TGTGCCAGCAGCTTAGAACGAGGGCGGGGGGCCAGGTACGAGCAGTACTTC. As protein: CASSLERGRGARYEQYF. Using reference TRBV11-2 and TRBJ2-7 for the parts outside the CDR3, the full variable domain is EAGVAQSPRYKIIEKRQSVAFWCNPISGHATLYWYQQILGQGPKLLIQFQNNGVVDDSQLPKDRFSAERLKGVDSTLKIQPAKLEDSAVYLCASSLERGRGARYEQYFGPGTRLTVT.

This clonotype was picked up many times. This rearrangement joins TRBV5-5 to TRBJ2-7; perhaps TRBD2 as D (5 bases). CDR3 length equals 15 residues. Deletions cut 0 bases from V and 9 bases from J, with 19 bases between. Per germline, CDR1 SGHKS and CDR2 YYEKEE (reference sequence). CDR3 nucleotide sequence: TGTGCCAGCAGCTTGGCCGTTGCCCGGAGAGAGGGGCAGTACTTC. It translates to CASSLAVARREGQYF. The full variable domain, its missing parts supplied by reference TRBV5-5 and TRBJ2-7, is DAGVTQSPTHLIKTRGQQVTLRCSPISGHKSVSWYQQVLGQGPQFIFQYYEKEERGRGNFPDRFSARQFPNYSSELNVNALLLGDSALYLCASSLAVARREGQYFGPGTRLTVT.

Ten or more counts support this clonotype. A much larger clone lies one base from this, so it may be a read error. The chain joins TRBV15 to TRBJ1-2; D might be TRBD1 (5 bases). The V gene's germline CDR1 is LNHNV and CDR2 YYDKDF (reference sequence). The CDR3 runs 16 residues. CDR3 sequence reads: CVTSTRQDWGLYGYTF. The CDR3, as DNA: TGTGTCACCAGCACCCGACAAGACTGGGGCCTCTATGGCTACACCTTC.

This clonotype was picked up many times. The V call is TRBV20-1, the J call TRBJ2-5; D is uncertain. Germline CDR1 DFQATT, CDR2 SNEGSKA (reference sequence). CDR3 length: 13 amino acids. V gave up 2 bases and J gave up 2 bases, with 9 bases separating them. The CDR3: CSARNLEQETQYF. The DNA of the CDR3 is TGCAGTGCTAGAAATTTGGAGCAAGAGACCCAGTACTTC.

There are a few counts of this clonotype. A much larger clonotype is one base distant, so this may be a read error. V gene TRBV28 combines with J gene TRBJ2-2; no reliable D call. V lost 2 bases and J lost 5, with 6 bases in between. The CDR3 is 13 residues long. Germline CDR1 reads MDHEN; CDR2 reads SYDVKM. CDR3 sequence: CASSLMGTGELFF. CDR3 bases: TGTGCCAGCAGTTTAATGGGGACCGGGGAGCTGTTTTTT.

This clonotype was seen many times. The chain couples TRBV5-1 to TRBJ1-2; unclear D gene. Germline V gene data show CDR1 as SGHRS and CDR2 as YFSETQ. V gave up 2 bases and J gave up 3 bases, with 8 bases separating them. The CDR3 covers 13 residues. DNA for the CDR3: TGCGCCAGCAGCTTAACGGATGACTATGGCTACACCTTC. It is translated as CASSLTDDYGYTF.

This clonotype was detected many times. The CDR3 loop reads CASSLVAGSTSEQYF. In nucleotides, the CDR3 is TGTGCCAGCAGCTTAGTTGCAGGGTCAACGTCCGAGCAGTACTTC. The chain carries TRBV7-9 and TRBJ2-7, with D possibly matching TRBD1 (5 bases). The CDR3 loop spans 15 amino acids. From germline, CDR1 is SEHNR and CDR2 FQNEAQ (reference sequence). The V end was cut by 1 base, the J end by 6 bases, with 16 bases between.

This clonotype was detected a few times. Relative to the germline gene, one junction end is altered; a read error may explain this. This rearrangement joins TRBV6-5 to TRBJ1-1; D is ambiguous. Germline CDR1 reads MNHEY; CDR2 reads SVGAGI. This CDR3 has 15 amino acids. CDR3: CASRYGPLTYTDAFF. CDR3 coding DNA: TGTGCCAGCAGATACGGACCCCTGACGTACACTGATGCTTTCTTT.

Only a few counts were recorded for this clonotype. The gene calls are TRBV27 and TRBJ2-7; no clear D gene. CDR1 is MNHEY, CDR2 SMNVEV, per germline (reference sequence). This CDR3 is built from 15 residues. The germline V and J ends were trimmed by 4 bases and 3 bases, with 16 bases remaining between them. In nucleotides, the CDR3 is TGTGCCAGCAGTTCCGCTTCGGACGTTTTCTACGAGCAGTACTTC. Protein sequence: CASSSASDVFYEQYF.

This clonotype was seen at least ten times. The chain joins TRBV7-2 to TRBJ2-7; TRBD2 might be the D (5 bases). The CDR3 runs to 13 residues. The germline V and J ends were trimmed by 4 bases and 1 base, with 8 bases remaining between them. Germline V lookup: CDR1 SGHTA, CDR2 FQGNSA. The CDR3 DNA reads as TGTGCCAGCAGCTCGAGGGAGTCCTACGAGCAGTACTTC. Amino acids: CASSSRESYEQYF.

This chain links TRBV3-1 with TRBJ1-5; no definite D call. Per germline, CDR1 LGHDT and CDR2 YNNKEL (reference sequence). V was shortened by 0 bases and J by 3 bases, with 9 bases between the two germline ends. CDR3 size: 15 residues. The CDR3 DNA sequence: TGTGCCAGCAGCCAAGAATCCGGACCCAATCAGCCCCAGCATTTT. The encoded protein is CASSQESGPNQPQHF.

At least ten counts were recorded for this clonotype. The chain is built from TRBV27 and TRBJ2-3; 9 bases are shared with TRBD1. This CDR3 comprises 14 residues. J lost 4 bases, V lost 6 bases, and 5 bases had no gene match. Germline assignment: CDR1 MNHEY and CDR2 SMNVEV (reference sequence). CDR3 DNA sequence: TGTGCCAGCAGACAGGGGGCCATAGCAGATACGCAGTATTTT. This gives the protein CASRQGAIADTQYF.

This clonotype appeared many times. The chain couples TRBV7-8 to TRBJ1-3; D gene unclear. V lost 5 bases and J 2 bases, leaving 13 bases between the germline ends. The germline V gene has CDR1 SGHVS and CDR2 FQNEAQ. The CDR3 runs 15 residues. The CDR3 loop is CASSLRSGTGNTIYF. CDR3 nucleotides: TGTGCCAGCAGCCTTAGGTCGGGAACTGGAAACACCATATATTTT.